The TCR beta chain under discussion was sequenced for a study of blood T cell repertoires in COVID-19. About the research overall: COVID-19 samples from acute and convalescent phases originated in the United States, Italy and Spain. In each case, the material was cDNA or gDNA derived from T cells, B-cell-depleted T cells, or PBMCs.

In the authors' workflow: Amplification of reference gene primers provided the estimated nucleated cell counts. The protocol was immunoSEQ multiplex PCR, while the TCRdb copy is restricted to in-frame clones and leaves out a portion. The V and J calls and the clone size are those of that table, but D and trimming were determined from the DNA. The table has roughly 66,000 clones, around 82% seen once. V shed 0 bases, J shed 4 bases, and the junction held 1 base outside the gene matches. CDR1 is MNHEY and CDR2 is SMNVEV in the germline V gene (reference sequence). The CDR3 is 16 amino acids. The rearrangement links TRBV27 to TRBJ2-1; 12 bases fit TRBD2. Sequenced input: peripheral blood. The TCR was taken from a man between 60 and 70 years old with acute or convalescent COVID-19. The CDR3 sequence is CASSLSLAGGYNEQFF. The CDR3 DNA sequence: TGTGCCAGCAGTTTATCACTAGCGGGGGGATACAATGAGCAGTTCTTC.